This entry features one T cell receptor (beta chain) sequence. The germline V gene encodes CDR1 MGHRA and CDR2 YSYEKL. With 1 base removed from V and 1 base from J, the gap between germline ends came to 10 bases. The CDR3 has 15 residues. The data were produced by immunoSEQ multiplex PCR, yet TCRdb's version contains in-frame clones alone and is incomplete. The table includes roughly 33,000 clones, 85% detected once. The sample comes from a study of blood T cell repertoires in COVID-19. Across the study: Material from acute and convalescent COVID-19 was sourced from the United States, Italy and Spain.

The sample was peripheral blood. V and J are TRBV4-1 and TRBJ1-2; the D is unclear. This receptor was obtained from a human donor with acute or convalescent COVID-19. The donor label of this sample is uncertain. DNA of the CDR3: TGCGCCAGCAGCCAAGCTATCCTATTTAACTATGGCTACACCTTC. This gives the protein CASSQAILFNYGYTF.